This TCR beta chain was sequenced for a study of PD-L1 blockade in urothelial cancer. Across the whole study: Atezolizumab was started by patients in 2014 at 1,200 mg intravenously every 3 weeks. Of prior chemotherapy regimens, patients had received between 0 and 3. T cells numbered a median of 141,255 in the blood samples.

Data came from immunoSEQ multiplex PCR; TCRdb stores just in-frame clones and leaves some out. The table records about 50,000 clones, 60% to 85% of them present only once. As to time point: pretreatment peripheral blood. All patients handed over anywhere from 1 to 8 samples, pretreatment and on-treatment. V was shortened by 8 bases and J by 5 bases, with 16 bases between the two germline ends. CDR1 MDHEN and CDR2 SYDVKM come from the germline V gene. There are 14 residues in the CDR3. Here the sequenced sample was PBMCs, taken around atezolizumab (anti-PD-L1) treatment. The gene calls are TRBV28 and TRBJ1-5; no reliable D call. The receptor's source is a man between 70 and 80 years old with urothelial cancer. CDR3 DNA sequence: TGTGCCAGCGCCACCGTAAGTAACTATCAGCCCCAGCATTTT. Translation gives CASATVSNYQPQHF.